This is a list of T cell receptor beta chains from one sample in a study of shared clonotypes between healthy human individuals. TCRdb keeps only in-frame clones here, not all; method: immunoSEQ multiplex PCR. The sample carries some 500,000 clones, less than 96% recorded once. Sequenced material: naive CD4+ T cells sorted from blood. The receptor source for this set is a woman in her thirties in good health. Each CDR3 is given with its conserved first and last residue. The D gene is left open where the match is weak. Clone size is shown for a subset of rows, as once, few, many or a class of expanded clone.

>TRBJ1-4|NA|NA|TRBV27
CASSFMASVREKLFF
TGTGCCAGCAGTTTCATGGCTTCAGTTCGGGAAAAACTGTTTTTT
>TRBJ1-5|NA|NA|TRBV5-6
CASSLWGNQPQHF
TGTGCCAGCAGCTTGTGGGGGAATCAGCCCCAGCATTTT
>TRBJ2-7|NA|NA|TRBV6-5
CASSYSFTTYEQYF
TGTGCCAGCAGTTACTCCTTTACCACATACGAGCAGTACTTC
>TRBJ2-5|NA|TRBD2|TRBV6-5
CASSYSRGRGQETQYF
TGTGCCAGCAGTTACTCCCGGGGGAGGGGACAAGAGACCCAGTACTTC
>TRBJ2-1|NA|TRBD2|TRBV2
CASSRRGGYNEQFF
TGTGCCAGCAGTCGGCGGGGGGGATACAATGAGCAGTTCTTC
>TRBJ1-1|NA|TRBD1|TRBV6-5
CASNRDRVNTEAFF
TGTGCCAGCAACCGGGACAGGGTCAACACTGAAGCTTTCTTT
>TRBJ2-4|NA|NA|TRBV6-6
CASRDNLAKNIQYF
TGTGCCAGCAGGGACAATCTAGCCAAAAACATTCAGTACTTC
>TRBJ1-2|NA|NA|TRBV6-5
CASSSTTSTSNYGYTF
TGTGCCAGCAGTTCGACGACATCGACCTCTAACTATGGCTACACCTTC
>TRBJ2-7|NA|TRBD1|TRBV7-9
CASSITGAGEQYF
TGTGCCAGCAGCATCACAGGGGCCGGGGAGCAGTACTTC
>TRBJ2-3|NA|TRBD2|TRBV7-8
CASSSRTSGRVVADTQYF
TGTGCCAGCAGCTCGAGGACTAGCGGGAGGGTGGTCGCAGATACGCAGTATTTT
>TRBJ2-7|NA|NA|TRBV11-3
CASSLHRDPYEQYF
TGTGCCAGCAGCCTCCACAGGGACCCCTACGAGCAGTACTTC
>TRBJ2-7|NA|TRBD1|TRBV6-6
CASSYGGQGTYEQYF
TGTGCCAGCAGTTACGGGGGACAGGGGACGTACGAGCAGTACTTC
>TRBJ2-7|NA|TRBD2|TRBV11-2
CASSSRTDGTSGSYEQYF
TGTGCCAGCAGCTCAAGAACAGACGGGACTAGCGGGTCCTACGAGCAGTACTTC
>TRBJ2-1|NA|NA|TRBV5-1
CASSLVGSGNYNEQFF
TGCGCCAGCAGCTTGGTGGGTAGCGGAAACTACAATGAGCAGTTCTTC
>TRBJ2-5|NA|NA|TRBV5-1
CASRGGSRETQYF
TGCGCCAGCAGAGGGGGTTCGCGGGAGACCCAGTACTTC
>TRBJ2-7|NA|NA|TRBV2
CASRQGSKNEQYF
TGTGCCAGCAGGCAGGGATCAAAAAACGAGCAGTACTTC
>TRBJ1-2|NA|TRBD1|TRBV6-1
CASSEFIRGRERDGYTF
TGTGCCAGCAGTGAATTTATAAGGGGGCGAGAAAGGGATGGCTACACCTTC
>TRBJ2-1|NA|TRBD2|TRBV30
CAWRASGSDEQFF
TGTGCCTGGAGGGCTAGCGGGAGCGATGAGCAGTTCTTC
>TRBJ1-3|NA|NA|TRBV19
CASSIRPTSNGNTIYF
TGTGCCAGTAGTATAAGACCGACGAGCAATGGAAACACCATATATTTT
>TRBJ2-1|NA|NA|TRBV11-2
CASSLSQASQGFREQFF
TGTGCCAGCAGCTTATCCCAGGCTAGCCAGGGATTCCGTGAGCAGTTCTTC
>TRBJ2-7|once|NA|TRBV6-5
CASSYSFTGGGFEQYF
TGTGCCAGCAGTTACTCTTTTACAGGCGGTGGTTTCGAGCAGTACTTC
>TRBJ1-1|NA|TRBD1|TRBV28
CASSLGQGVVAEAFF
TGTGCCAGCAGTTTAGGACAGGGGGTAGTCGCTGAAGCTTTCTTT
>TRBJ2-5|NA|NA|TRBV6-5
CASRVTGEGRETQYF
TGTGCCAGCAGGGTGACAGGGGAGGGAAGGGAGACCCAGTACTTC
>TRBJ1-2|once|NA|TRBV7-3
CASSSISGEVGYTF
TGTGCCAGCAGCTCTATCTCAGGGGAAGTTGGCTACACCTTC
>TRBJ2-7|NA|TRBD1|TRBV30
CAWSRGTGEVGEQYF
TGTGCCTGGAGTAGGGGGACAGGGGAGGTTGGCGAGCAGTACTTC
>TRBJ2-3|NA|NA|TRBV28
CASNQQSASDTQYF
TGTGCCAGCAATCAGCAGTCTGCGTCAGATACGCAGTATTTT
>TRBJ1-4|NA|TRBD1|TRBV5-1
CASSDPGQSFRANEKLFF
TGCGCCAGCAGCGACCCGGGACAGAGTTTTCGGGCTAATGAAAAACTGTTTTTT
>TRBJ1-4|NA|NA|TRBV5-1
CASSLGRINEKLFF
TGCGCCAGCAGCTTGGGCCGGATTAATGAAAAACTGTTTTTT
>TRBJ2-1|NA|NA|TRBV27
CASSLDLNEQFF
TGTGCCAGCAGTTTAGACTTAAATGAGCAGTTCTTC
>TRBJ2-5|NA|NA|TRBV5-1
CASSLWLGESGTQYF
TGCGCCAGCAGCTTGTGGCTTGGGGAATCGGGGACCCAGTACTTC
>TRBJ1-5|NA|NA|TRBV7-2
CASSLKRAGQPQHF
TGTGCCAGCAGCTTAAAGAGGGCGGGTCAGCCCCAGCATTTT
>TRBJ2-7|NA|NA|TRBV6-1
CASSVEHSYEQYF
TGTGCCAGCAGTGTGGAGCACTCCTACGAGCAGTACTTC
>TRBJ1-2|NA|NA|TRBV29-1
CSVNKEGPDGYTF
TGCAGCGTCAACAAGGAGGGGCCGGATGGCTACACCTTC
>TRBJ2-7|NA|NA|TRBV5-1
CASSLGTYEQYF
TGCGCCAGCAGCTTGGGGACCTACGAGCAGTACTTC
>TRBJ1-1|NA|TRBD1|TRBV5-4
CASSPGDRPSPTEAFF
TGTGCCAGCAGCCCGGGGGACAGGCCCTCCCCCACTGAAGCTTTCTTT
>TRBJ2-7|NA|NA|TRBV6-1
CASSDQYEQYF
TGTGCCAGCAGTGACCAATACGAGCAGTACTTC
>TRBJ1-5|NA|NA|TRBV28
CASSNPGLAGDQPQHF
TGTGCCAGCAGTAACCCGGGTCTTGCGGGCGATCAGCCCCAGCATTTT
>TRBJ2-3|NA|TRBD2|TRBV28
CASSGGSGIADTQYF
TGTGCCAGCAGTGGGGGTAGCGGGATCGCAGATACGCAGTATTTT
>TRBJ1-2|NA|TRBD1|TRBV5-1
CASSLGGQRWGYTF
TGCGCCAGCAGCTTGGGGGGACAGAGGTGGGGCTACACCTTC
>TRBJ1-1|NA|NA|TRBV28
CASSLWGGMNTEAFF
TGTGCCAGCAGTTTATGGGGCGGCATGAACACTGAAGCTTTCTTT
>TRBJ1-5|NA|NA|TRBV28
CASGRGGDQPQHF
TGTGCCAGCGGCCGTGGGGGGGATCAGCCCCAGCATTTT
>TRBJ2-7|NA|TRBD1|TRBV28
CASRPGDRVIHEQYF
TGTGCCAGCAGACCCGGAGACAGGGTAATCCACGAGCAGTACTTC
>TRBJ2-2|NA|NA|TRBV27
CASSLYTGELFF
TGTGCCAGCAGTTTGTATACCGGGGAGCTGTTTTTT
>TRBJ2-1|NA|TRBD2|TRBV19
CASSSRLAGIEQFF
TGTGCCAGTAGTTCCAGACTAGCGGGAATTGAGCAGTTCTTC
>TRBJ2-3|NA|TRBD2|TRBV2
CAIPGLADRRATDTQYF
TGTGCCATCCCGGGACTAGCGGACCGAAGGGCCACAGATACGCAGTATTTT
>TRBJ2-5|NA|TRBD2|TRBV11-2
CASSVGLASETQYF
TGTGCCAGCAGCGTGGGACTAGCGTCGGAGACCCAGTACTTC
>TRBJ2-1|NA|TRBD2|TRBV27
CASSPRLAGGGNEQFF
TGTGCCAGCAGCCCGAGACTAGCGGGAGGTGGCAATGAGCAGTTCTTC
>TRBJ1-6|NA|NA|TRBV10-2
CASTTVGLSPLHF
TGCGCCAGCACGACAGTGGGATTGTCACCCCTCCACTTT
>TRBJ2-7|NA|TRBD2|TRBV10-3
CAISELVGGDAYEQYF
TGTGCCATCAGTGAGCTGGTGGGAGGGGATGCCTACGAGCAGTACTTC
>TRBJ1-3|NA|NA|TRBV7-8
CASSLQPGGWENTIYF
TGTGCCAGCAGCCTACAACCGGGGGGGTGGGAAAACACCATATATTTT
>TRBJ2-4|NA|NA|TRBV7-2
CASSPIASTGRRNIQYF
TGTGCCAGCAGCCCCATCGCCTCTACAGGGAGGAGAAACATTCAGTACTTC
>TRBJ2-3|NA|TRBD2|TRBV27
CASSRLAGRRKYF
TGTGCCAGCAGCAGACTAGCGGGAAGGAGGAAGTATTTT
>TRBJ1-2|NA|TRBD1|TRBV19
CASSHSPARDRGFDGYTF
TGTGCCAGTAGTCACTCCCCCGCTAGGGACAGGGGGTTCGATGGCTACACCTTC